Included here is one T cell receptor beta chain sequence, with context. Its antigen is unidentified. The data were taken from a study of radiation and T cells in renal cell carcinoma. Study-level findings and limits: No pretreatment tumor biopsies were available for baseline clonotypes. In blood, top tumor clones expanded by 2 weeks, shrinking by 4.

The CDR3 contains 15 residues. V shed 7 bases and J shed 0 bases, with 13 bases lying between them. CDR1 is LNHDA and CDR2 is SQIVND in the germline V gene (reference sequence). Time point indicated: blood 4 weeks post-SBRT, at nephrectomy. The treatment is: 15 Gy SBRT to primary tumor, nephrectomy 4 weeks later. Blood was sampled at baseline, 2 weeks and 4 weeks after SBRT. The assay was immunoSEQ multiplex PCR, and TCRdb's table has in-frame clones only and misses some. The sample includes about 77,000 clones, around four fifths of them seen just once. The receptor was isolated from a woman aged 60-70 years with renal cell carcinoma. The J gene is TRBJ1-5, the V gene TRBV19; D call uncertain. The input for sequencing was blood, taken from a patient whose treatment included radiotherapy and nephrectomy. CDR3 bases: TGTGCCAGTACTCGGACCCTTTATAGCAATCAGCCCCAGCATTTT. Residues: CASTRTLYSNQPQHF.